This TCR beta chain was obtained from a study of blood T cell repertoires in COVID-19. Study overall: Samples taken during acute and convalescent COVID-19 were collected in the United States, Italy and Spain. Sample material is recorded as cDNA or gDNA derived from T cells, B-cell-depleted T cells, or PBMCs.

Original processing methods: Researchers report that nucleated cell counts were estimated from reference gene primer amplification. The repertoire was sequenced with immunoSEQ multiplex PCR; TCRdb's copy has only in-frame clones and lacks some. The V and J calls and the clone size are those of that table, but D and trimming were determined from the DNA. Altogether more than 150,000 clones are present, 80% to 90% being singletons, with the ten largest covering around 15%. Germline V gene lookup returns CDR1 SGHAT and CDR2 FQNNGV. This CDR3 is built from 15 residues. V lost 3 bases and J lost 9; bases outside the gene matches: 9.

This receptor was identified in a woman aged 40 to 49 with acute or convalescent COVID-19. The rearrangement links TRBV11-2 to TRBJ2-1; 9 bases fit TRBD1. The sample was peripheral blood. The CDR3 DNA reads as TGTGCCAGCAGCTTTTCCGGACAGGGGCTGGCTGAGCAGTTCTTC. It yields the protein CASSFSGQGLAEQFF.